These 25 T cell receptor beta chains came from one sample sequenced in a study of cytomegalovirus exposure and HLA in healthy donors. The table came from immunoSEQ multiplex PCR; TCRdb's copy has only in-frame clones and leaves some out. Of 73,000 or so clones listed, 94% are singletons. The sequencing input was PBMCs. Receptors were obtained from a woman aged 18 to 35 in good health and CMV-seropositive.

This clone has just one count. V and J are TRBV28 and TRBJ2-2; 11 bases are shared with TRBD1. Germline CDR1 and CDR2: MDHEN and SYDVKM. V lost 6 bases and J lost 6; bases outside the gene matches: 6. This CDR3 region has 15 residues. This CDR3 reads CASRAPGQGAGELFF. The DNA of the CDR3 is TGTGCCAGCAGGGCACCGGGACAGGGGGCCGGGGAGCTGTTTTTT.

The gene calls are TRBV7-8 and TRBJ2-5, with 7 bases lining up with TRBD2. The germline V gene has CDR1 SGHVS and CDR2 FQNEAQ. The CDR3 sequence is 14 residues long. The V segment lost 5 bases and the J segment 5 bases; nucleotides outside the gene matches: 8. This chain's CDR3 is CASSPRLAGETQYF. The CDR3 bases are TGTGCCAGCAGCCCCCGACTAGCTGGGGAGACCCAGTACTTC.

This clone turned up a few times. The V gene is TRBV18, the J gene TRBJ2-7; D unresolved. The germline V gene encodes CDR1 KGHSH and CDR2 LQKENI. There are 13 residues in the CDR3. Between the trimmed V and J ends, which lost 3 bases and 5 bases, there was a span of 11 bases. CDR3 in DNA: TGTGCCAGCTCACCGCTGACAATTGACGAGCAGTACTTC. It yields the protein CASSPLTIDEQYF. The variable domain in full, with the rest retrieved from reference TRBV18 and TRBJ2-7, is NAGVMQNPRHLVRRRGQEARLRCSPMKGHSHVYWYRQLPEEGLKFMVYLQKENIIDESGMPKERFSAEFPKEGPSILRIQQVVRGDSAAYFCASSPLTIDEQYFGPGTRLTVT.

This clone appeared once. The chain recombines TRBV5-6 with TRBJ1-4, with D possibly being TRBD1 (5 bases). Germline V gives CDR1 SGHDT, CDR2 YYEEEE. The V and J ends lost 1 base and 3 bases respectively, with 16 bases between them. The CDR3 totals 17 residues. The CDR3 region has the DNA TGTGCCAGCAGCTTGTTTGGTAACCGGGGGGCTAATGAAAAACTGTTTTTT. As protein: CASSLFGNRGANEKLFF.

The rearrangement uses TRBV5-1 and TRBJ2-5; D is perhaps TRBD2 (6 bases). Germline V gives CDR1 SGHRS, CDR2 YFSETQ. V lost 4 bases and J 3 bases, leaving 19 bases between the germline ends. CDR3 size: 16 residues. The CDR3 nucleotides are TGCGCCAGCAGCCACACCACCGGGACTGCGAAAGAGACCCAGTACTTC. It specifies CASSHTTGTAKETQYF.

J is TRBJ1-4 and V is TRBV2; no reliable D call. The CDR3 has 13 amino acids. Germline-derived CDR1 and CDR2 are SNHLY and FYNNEI. Trimming took off 7 bases at V and 4 bases at J, with 10 bases between the two ends. The CDR3 coding sequence is TGTGCCAGCAACCGAGGTCTTAATGAAAAACTGTTTTTT. Translated, it gives CASNRGLNEKLFF.

The chain employs TRBV28 and TRBJ1-4; TRBD1 might be the D (6 bases). Trimming stripped 6 bases from V and 8 bases from J, with 16 bases between. This CDR3 has 14 amino acids. Germline CDR1 is MDHEN and CDR2 is SYDVKM. The CDR3 loop is CASSRGGAEEKLFF. The CDR3 DNA reads as TGTGCCAGCAGCCGTGGGGGGGCCGAAGAAAAACTGTTTTTT.

To note about this clone: Other DNA sequences of this sample code for an identical CDR3. V is TRBV27 and J is TRBJ2-1; 10 nucleotides agree with TRBD2. Trimming cost V 5 bases and J 12 bases; bases outside gene matches: 13. This CDR3 comprises 15 residues. The germline gives CDR1 MNHEY, CDR2 SMNVEV (reference sequence). CDR3 region: CASSPPGLAGVRQFF. DNA of the CDR3: TGTGCCAGCAGTCCCCCGGGTCTAGCGGGAGTCCGGCAGTTCTTC.

The rearrangement joins TRBV2 to TRBJ1-1, with a possible D match to TRBD1 (5 bases). The length of the CDR3 is 12 residues. The germline V gene has CDR1 SNHLY and CDR2 FYNNEI. Trimming shortened V by 6 bases and J by 2 bases, and 7 bases separated the two germline ends. CDR3 sequence: CASRDTNTEAFF. In DNA form, the CDR3 reads TGTGCCAGCAGGGACACAAACACTGAAGCTTTCTTT.

V gene TRBV9 combines with J gene TRBJ2-2; D is possibly TRBD1 (5 bases). The CDR3 spans 16 residues. Between the trimmed V and J ends, which lost 4 bases and 3 bases, there was a span of 16 bases. CDR1 is SGDLS, CDR2 YYNGEE, per germline. CDR3 coding DNA: TGTGCCAGCAGCCCCCGGACCAGGGTTGACACCGGGGAGCTGTTTTTT. Its protein is CASSPRTRVDTGELFF.

This clone has a single count. The CDR3 end shows no conserved phenylalanine or tryptophan, and so a read error is likely. The DNA is omitted, as the CDR3 cannot be located on it reliably, and the CDR3 follows TCRdb's listing. This chain links TRBV28 with TRBJ1-2; TRBD1, the table's D call, was not compared with the DNA. Germline CDR1 and CDR2: MDHEN and SYDVKM. The CDR3 spans 14 residues, counting both ends. The CDR3 region is CASSLKGRGSIREL.

This clone showed up just once. J is TRBJ1-1 and V is TRBV9; 9 bases map to TRBD1. The V gene's germline CDR1 is SGDLS and CDR2 YYNGEE. V trimming: 0 bases; J trimming: 5 bases; junction bases outside the gene matches: 8. This CDR3 spans 16 amino acids. CDR3 sequence (DNA): TGTGCCAGCAGCGTAGAAGGCCGGACAGGGGTAACTGAAGCTTTCTTT. As protein: CASSVEGRTGVTEAFF.

CDR3 loop: CASSVADGLSSGNTIYF. In DNA, the CDR3 is TGTGCCAGCAGCGTAGCTGACGGACTTAGCTCTGGAAACACCATATATTTT. The chain uses TRBV9 and TRBJ1-3; unclear D gene. Per the germline V gene, CDR1 is SGDLS and CDR2 is YYNGEE. This CDR3 has 17 amino acids. Trimming removed 0 bases from V and 0 bases from J, with 13 bases in between.

This clone was detected once. This chain links TRBV6-1 with TRBJ1-3; 8 nucleotides line up with TRBD1. The germline V gene has CDR1 MNHNS and CDR2 SASEGT. V trimming: 10 bases; J trimming: 6 bases; junction bases outside the gene matches: 11. The CDR3 extends over 14 amino acids. CDR3 in amino acids: CATNIWTGQNTIYF. CDR3 DNA sequence: TGTGCCACCAATATTTGGACAGGGCAAAACACCATATATTTT.

V gene TRBV28 combines with J gene TRBJ1-5; a weak D match, TRBD1 (5 bases). V shed 1 base and J shed 1 base, with 14 bases lying between them. Germline values: CDR1 MDHEN, CDR2 SYDVKM. The CDR3 length is 17 residues. The DNA for the CDR3 is TGTGCCAGCAGTTTATTGGGGGTTGGGGGGAGCAATCAGCCCCAGCATTTT. This codes for CASSLLGVGGSNQPQHF.

The rearrangement joins TRBV7-8 to TRBJ2-7; 8 positions agree with TRBD2. This CDR3 has 18 amino acids. V shed 6 bases, J shed 0 bases, and the junction held 16 bases outside the gene matches. The germline V gene has CDR1 SGHVS and CDR2 FQNEAQ. As DNA, the CDR3 is TGTGCCAGCAGTCGACATAGCAGCCGGACTAGCAACTCCTACGAGCAGTACTTC. Its translation: CASSRHSSRTSNSYEQYF. Combining the CDR3 with reference TRBV7-8 and TRBJ2-7 gives the whole variable domain GAGVSQSPRYKVAKRGQDVALRCDPISGHVSLFWYQQALGQGPEFLTYFQNEAQLDKSGLPSDRFFAERPEGSVSTLKIQRTQQEDSAVYLCASSRHSSRTSNSYEQYFGPGTRLTVT.

This clone was seen a few times. The junction departs from germline at one end; a sequencing error may be responsible. The CDR3 DNA is TGTGCTAGCAGCAAAGCGGGACGCACAGATACGCAGTATTTT. It encodes CASSKAGRTDTQYF. This chain connects TRBV7-7 to TRBJ2-3; 7 bases agree with TRBD2. The CDR3 sequence is 14 residues long. Germline-derived CDR1 and CDR2 are SSHAT and FNYEAQ (reference sequence).

This clone was seen once. This sequence joins TRBV30 and TRBJ2-7; D remains ambiguous. This CDR3 contains 17 residues. V was shortened by 0 bases and J by 7 bases, with 25 bases between the two germline ends. Germline loops: CDR1 GTSNPN, CDR2 SVGIG (reference sequence). CDR3: CAWSVHLGSAQSGEQYF. The CDR3 nucleotides read TGTGCCTGGAGTGTACACTTAGGATCTGCTCAGTCCGGGGAGCAGTACTTC. Combining the CDR3 with reference TRBV30 and TRBJ2-7 gives the whole variable domain SQTIHQWPATLVQPVGSPLSLECTVEGTSNPNLYWYRQAAGRGLQLLFYSVGIGQISSEVPQNLSASRPQDRQFILSSKKLLLSDSGFYLCAWSVHLGSAQSGEQYFGPGTRLTVT.

The chain is built from TRBV29-1 and TRBJ2-3; D is perhaps TRBD2 (6 bases). CDR1 is SQVTM and CDR2 is ANQGSEA in the germline V gene. The germline V and J ends were trimmed by 3 bases and 3 bases, with 10 bases remaining between them. The CDR3 contains 13 residues. CDR3 residues: CSVDYAGTDTQYF. The CDR3, as DNA: TGCAGCGTTGATTACGCGGGGACAGATACGCAGTATTTT.

The J gene is TRBJ2-2, the V gene TRBV7-9, with TRBD2 identical over 8 bases. CDR3 length: 18 residues. Germline CDR1 reads SEHNR; CDR2 reads FQNEAQ (reference sequence). V was pared by 3 bases and J by 6 bases, with 15 bases of the junction left unmatched. The CDR3 region is CASSFSRLARDDAGELFF. The CDR3 nucleotides read TGTGCCAGCAGCTTTTCAAGACTAGCGAGGGATGACGCCGGGGAGCTGTTTTTT.

The J gene is TRBJ2-1, the V gene TRBV6-1; D is uncertain. V lost 4 bases to trimming and J lost 3 bases, with 7 bases between them. The CDR3 contains 13 residues. Per the germline V gene, CDR1 is MNHNS and CDR2 is SASEGT. CDR3 region: CASSGILYNEQFF. The CDR3 DNA reads as TGTGCCAGCAGTGGAATACTCTACAATGAGCAGTTCTTC.

The chain uses TRBV18 and TRBJ2-5, with a possible D match to TRBD1 (6 bases). Trimming stripped 3 bases from V and 2 bases from J, with 13 bases between. This CDR3 has 15 amino acids. The germline V gene encodes CDR1 KGHSH and CDR2 LQKENI. CDR3 in amino acids: CASSPTQGQQETQYF. The DNA for the CDR3 is TGTGCCAGCTCACCGACGCAGGGACAACAAGAGACCCAGTACTTC.

The chain uses TRBV4-3 and TRBJ2-7; D might be TRBD1 (6 bases). Germline V gene data show CDR1 as LGHNA and CDR2 as YSLEER. The CDR3 extends over 14 amino acids. V gave up 2 bases and J gave up 3 bases, with 11 bases separating them. CDR3 protein: CASSQQTGDYEQYF. The CDR3 bases are TGCGCCAGCAGCCAACAGACAGGAGACTACGAGCAGTACTTC.

CDR3 in DNA: TGTGCCAGTAGTCAGGGGGTTGTTTACGAGCAGTACTTC. Protein product: CASSQGVVYEQYF. The rearrangement joins TRBV19 to TRBJ2-7, with TRBD1 identical over 7 bases. Germline V lookup: CDR1 LNHDA, CDR2 SQIVND (reference sequence). Unmatched junction bases numbered 5, after V lost 5 bases and J lost 4 bases. The CDR3 runs to 13 residues. Combining the CDR3 with reference TRBV19 and TRBJ2-7 gives the whole variable domain DGGITQSPKYLFRKEGQNVTLSCEQNLNHDAMYWYRQDPGQGLRLIYYSQIVNDFQKGDIAEGYSVSREKKESFPLTVTSAQKNPTAFYLCASSQGVVYEQYFGPGTRLTVT.

V and J are TRBV11-2 and TRBJ2-3, with D possibly TRBD2 on 5 matching bases. The germline CDR1 and CDR2 sequences are SGHAT and FQNNGV. The CDR3 extends over 15 amino acids. V was cut by 0 bases and J by 6 bases, with 13 bases left in between. The CDR3 is CASSLDHGGSDTQYF. The CDR3 region has the DNA TGTGCCAGCAGCTTAGATCATGGAGGATCGGATACGCAGTATTTT.